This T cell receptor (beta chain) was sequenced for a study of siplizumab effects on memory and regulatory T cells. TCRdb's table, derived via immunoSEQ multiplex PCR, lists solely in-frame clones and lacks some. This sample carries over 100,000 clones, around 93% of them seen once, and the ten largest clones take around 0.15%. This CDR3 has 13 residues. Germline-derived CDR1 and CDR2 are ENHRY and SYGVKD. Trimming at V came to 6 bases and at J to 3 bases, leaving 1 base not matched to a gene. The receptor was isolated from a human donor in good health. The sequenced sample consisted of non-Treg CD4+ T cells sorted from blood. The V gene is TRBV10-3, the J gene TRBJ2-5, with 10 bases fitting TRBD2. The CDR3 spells CAIRSGGEETQYF. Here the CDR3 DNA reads TGTGCCATCAGGAGCGGGGGGGAAGAGACCCAGTACTTC.